Following are 23 T cell receptor beta chains from one sample sequenced in a study of tumor and adjacent non-tumor tissue in lung cancer. TCRbeta libraries were built with three rounds of nested PCR, modified from ARM-PCR. Each CDR3 protein is one row after TCRdb ran MiXCR on the multiplex PCR reads. The table shows 45,000 to 65,000 distinct CDR3 sequences, with roughly 69% occurring only once. The template was RNA from unsorted bulk tissue. Distant lung tissue was collected more than 3 cm away from the tumor edge. Sample: distant non-tumor lung tissue. The receptors were gathered from a woman aged 55 to 70 with non-small cell lung cancer.

For this clonotype: Germline is not matched at one junction end, which may reflect a read error. The genes are TRBV7-9 and TRBJ1-1, with D hard to call. The CDR3 is 12 residues long. CDR1 and CDR2 (germline): SEHNR, FQNEAQ (reference sequence). CDR3 coding DNA: TGTGACAGCAGCCTCGGGAACACTGAAGCTTTCTTT. Translation: CDSSLGNTEAFF.

This clonotype was seen ten or more times. This chain links TRBV5-4 with TRBJ2-5, with unresolved D. CDR1 and CDR2 (germline): SGHNT, YYREEE (reference sequence). This CDR3 region has 13 residues. V lost 2 bases and J lost 2, with 7 bases in between. The CDR3 sequence: CASSFGWQETQYF. The CDR3 DNA is TGTGCCAGCAGCTTCGGGTGGCAAGAGACCCAGTACTTC. Full variable domain (missing parts from reference TRBV5-4 and TRBJ2-5): ETGVTQSPTHLIKTRGQQVTLRCSSQSGHNTVSWYQQALGQGPQFIFQYYREEENGRGNFPPRFSGLQFPNYSSELNVNALELDDSALYLCASSFGWQETQYFGPGTRLLVL.

As concerns this clonotype: Its ends do not fully match the called genes, so a read error is possible. This sequence joins TRBV4-3 and TRBJ2-7, with D perhaps TRBD1 (5 bases). The CDR3 is 16 residues long. Germline assignment: CDR1 LGHNA and CDR2 YSLEER. CDR3 sequence reads: CTSSQDWPGQGYKQYF. CDR3 DNA: TGCACCAGCAGCCAAGATTGGCCAGGGCAGGGTTACAAGCAGTACTTC.

This clonotype occurred once. CDR3 residues: CASDKTAQQETQYF. The CDR3 DNA sequence: TGTGCCAGCGACAAAACTGCCCAACAAGAGACCCAGTACTTC. V is TRBV6-2 or TRBV6-3 and J is TRBJ2-5; D unclear. Looked up from germline, CDR1 is MNHEY and CDR2 is SVGEGT. This CDR3 is 14 amino acids long. V was trimmed by 8 bases and J by 2 bases, leaving 15 bases between them.

With respect to this clonotype: With a much larger clone just one base away, this may be a read error. J is TRBJ2-2 and V is TRBV5-1; TRBD1 matches at 9 bases. This CDR3 has 16 amino acids. Per germline, CDR1 SGHRS and CDR2 YFSETQ. V shed 2 bases and J 6 bases; nucleotides not matched to a gene: 8. CDR3 loop: CASSLTGTGKAGELFF. As DNA, the CDR3 is TGCGCCAGCAGCTTAACCGGGACAGGGAAAGCCGGGGAGCTGTTTTTT.

J is TRBJ2-7 and V is TRBV5-6; 8 bases agree with TRBD1. CDR1 and CDR2 from the germline V gene are SGHDT and YYEEEE. The CDR3 runs to 15 residues. The ends lost 4 bases at V and 6 bases at J; junction bases unmatched: 12. This CDR3 is CASSPSPGQVREQYF. The CDR3 bases are TGTGCCAGCAGCCCCAGCCCGGGACAGGTTCGCGAGCAGTACTTC.

Note on this clonotype: This may come from a read error, since a much larger clone is one base off. The chain links TRBV11-2 to TRBJ2-1, with 7 bases that match TRBD1. Germline V gives CDR1 SGHAT, CDR2 FQNNGV. The CDR3 consists of 16 residues. V trimming: 4 bases; J trimming: 5 bases; junction bases outside the gene matches: 11. This CDR3 reads CASSSKFGTDHNEQFF. The CDR3 coding sequence is TGTGCCAGCAGCTCCAAGTTCGGGACAGATCACAATGAGCAGTTCTTC.

Points on this clonotype: The junction shows a germline mismatch at one end, possibly a read error. The rearrangement links TRBV6-2 or TRBV6-3 to TRBJ2-1; TRBD2 matches 9 bases. Germline V gene data show CDR1 as MNHEY and CDR2 as SVGEGT. The CDR3 totals 13 residues. CDR3: CASRAGGVNKQFF. For the CDR3, the DNA is TGCGCCAGCAGAGCGGGAGGAGTAAATAAGCAGTTCTTC.

The J gene is TRBJ1-1, the V gene TRBV5-1; D perhaps matches TRBD1 (6 bases). CDR1 SGHRS and CDR2 YFSETQ come from the germline V gene. Trimming cost V 9 bases and J 1 base, with 13 bases left between them. CDR3 length equals 13 residues. CDR3 nucleotide sequence: TGCGCCAACTCCACAGGGCAGAACACTGAAGCTTTCTTT. Its translation is CANSTGQNTEAFF.

This clonotype appeared a few times. The chain employs TRBV12-3 or TRBV12-4 and TRBJ2-1; D call uncertain. CDR3 size: 10 residues. Between the trimmed V and J ends, which lost 5 bases and 5 bases, there was a span of 1 base. The DNA of the CDR3 is TGTGCCAGCAGTCACAATGAGCAGTTCTTC. Its protein is CASSHNEQFF.

Note on this clonotype: Germline is not matched at one junction end, which may reflect a read error. The chain uses TRBV6-5 and TRBJ2-2; D perhaps matches TRBD2 (5 bases). CDR1 is MNHEY and CDR2 is SVGAGI in the germline V gene. The CDR3 sequence is 14 residues long. CDR3 DNA sequence: TGTACCAGCAGTTACGATTCGGGAAGCGGGGAGCTGTTTTTT. This encodes CTSSYDSGSGELFF.

Details on this clonotype: This may stem from a read error, because a much larger clone lies one nucleotide away. The conserved final phenylalanine or tryptophan is absent from the CDR3, which likely points to a read error. The genes are TRBV14 and TRBJ2-2; 11 bases are a match to TRBD2. Germline V gene sequence: CDR1 SGHDN, CDR2 FVKESK. V trimming: 2 bases; J trimming: 4 bases; junction bases outside the gene matches: 6. The CDR3 is 17 residues long. As DNA, the CDR3 is TGTGCCAGCAGCCAACCCTCTAGCGGGGGGTCCACCGGGGAGCTGTTTTCT. Translation gives CASSQPSSGGSTGELFS.

This clonotype was detected a few times. V gene TRBV29-1 combines with J gene TRBJ2-7, with D perhaps assigned TRBD1 or TRBD2 (5 bases each). The CDR3 extends over 15 amino acids. From germline, CDR1 is SQVTM and CDR2 ANQGSEA. With 4 bases removed from V and 3 bases from J, the gap between germline ends came to 19 bases. The CDR3 DNA reads TGCAGCGTTGGGGGGATACCCAGCTCAGACTACGAGCAGTACTTC. Translated: CSVGGIPSSDYEQYF.

On this clonotype itself: The junction shows a germline mismatch at one end, possibly a read error. The chain carries TRBV20-1 and TRBJ2-7; TRBD2 matches at 8 bases. Germline V CDR1 and CDR2: DFQATT, SNEGSKA (reference sequence). The CDR3 spans 14 residues. This chain's CDR3 is CSARGISGMSEQYF. Here the CDR3 DNA reads TGCAGTGCGAGGGGTATTAGCGGGATGAGCGAGCAGTATTTC.

About this clonotype: Because it lacks the conserved phenylalanine or tryptophan at the end, this CDR3 is likely a read error. The rearrangement uses TRBV11-3 and TRBJ2-3; weak D call: TRBD2 (6 bases). The germline V gene has CDR1 SGHNT and CDR2 YENEEA. Trimming removed 5 bases at V and 7 bases at J, with 19 bases between. The CDR3 totals 15 residues. CDR3 DNA: TGTGCCAGCAGCGCCGCCGGGCAGGGAGGTCATACGCAGTATTCC. Encoded protein: CASSAAGQGGHTQYS.

A word on this clonotype: Germline and junction disagree at one end, which may indicate a read error. The chain carries TRBV6-5 and TRBJ1-1, with D perhaps matching TRBD1 (6 bases). Germline V lookup: CDR1 MNHEY, CDR2 SVGAGI. The CDR3 loop spans 14 amino acids. CDR3 region: CASGLGQGNTEASF. The DNA of the CDR3 is TGTGCCAGCGGGCTTGGGCAGGGGAACACTGAAGCTTCTTTT.

In the case of this clonotype: Since no conserved phenylalanine or tryptophan closes the CDR3, a read error is the likely cause. Because the CDR3's place on the DNA is in doubt, the DNA is left out and the CDR3 is given as listed by TCRdb. The chain links TRBV4-3 to TRBJ2-2; TRBD2, the table's D call, lacks a check against the DNA. Germline CDR1 and CDR2: LGHNA and YSLEER. Including both end residues, the CDR3 is 16 amino acids long. Here the CDR3 reads CASSQGPAGNTGELFL.

On this clonotype: At one of its ends the junction is not consistent with the germline gene, which may arise from a read error. The gene calls are TRBV6-2 or TRBV6-3 and TRBJ2-2; maybe TRBD2 (5 bases). The CDR3 is made up of 11 amino acids. CDR1 and CDR2 from the germline V gene are MNHEY and SVGEGT. The CDR3 sequence: CANSYEGELFF. CDR3 DNA: TGTGCCAACAGTTACGAGGGTGAGCTGTTTTTT.

With respect to this clonotype: The junction does not match germline at one end; this may be a read error. As DNA, the CDR3 is TGCGCCAGCAGCCAAGATGATAGGACAGGGGTCCACGAGCAGTGCTTC. Translating it yields CASSQDDRTGVHEQCF. This chain uses TRBV4-3 with TRBJ2-7; 9 bases map to TRBD1. The CDR3 extends over 16 amino acids. Germline values: CDR1 LGHNA, CDR2 YSLEER.

This chain connects TRBV14 to TRBJ2-1; D could derive from TRBD1 or TRBD2 (5 bases each). CDR1 SGHDN and CDR2 FVKESK come from the germline V gene. Trimming took off 1 base at V and 12 bases at J, with 13 bases between the two ends. This CDR3 is built from 13 residues. The DNA for the CDR3 is TGTGCCAGCAGCCAAGCGAAAATGAGGGGGCAGTTCTTC. Amino acids: CASSQAKMRGQFF.

The chain employs TRBV29-1 and TRBJ1-1, with 10 positions matching TRBD1. The CDR3 is 15 residues long. CDR1 and CDR2 from the germline V gene are SQVTM and ANQGSEA. J was trimmed by 0 bases and V by 5 bases; bases with no gene match: 6. This chain's CDR3 is CSVSGQGGMNTEAFF. The DNA for the CDR3 is TGCAGCGTTAGTGGACAGGGGGGGATGAACACTGAAGCTTTCTTT. Using reference TRBV29-1 and TRBJ1-1 for the parts outside the CDR3, the full variable domain is SAVISQKPSRDICQRGTSLTIQCQVDSQVTMMFWYRQQPGQSLTLIATANQGSEATYESGFVIDKFPISRPNLTFSTLTVSNMSPEDSSIYLCSVSGQGGMNTEAFFGQGTRLTVV.

Of note for this clonotype: This CDR3 is missing its conserved last phenylalanine or tryptophan, likely due to a read error. The chain couples TRBV29-1 to TRBJ1-3; D perhaps matches TRBD1 (5 bases). Germline-derived CDR1 and CDR2 are SQVTM and ANQGSEA. This CDR3 spans 14 amino acids. The CDR3 DNA is TGCAGCGTGGGCGGGACGGACTCTGGAAACACGATATATCTT. Translation: CSVGGTDSGNTIYL.

With respect to this clonotype: Lacking the conserved final phenylalanine or tryptophan, this CDR3 likely reflects a read error. This chain links TRBV7-9 with TRBJ1-1; D perhaps matches TRBD1 (5 bases). CDR3 size: 11 residues. CDR1 and CDR2 from the germline V gene are SEHNR and FQNEAQ (reference sequence). In nucleotides, the CDR3 is TGTGGCAGCAGCTCAACAGGCGAAGCTTTCCTT. Protein product: CGSSSTGEAFL.